This T cell receptor (beta chain) was retrieved from a study of T cells in Graves' hyperthyroidism and ophthalmopathy (dated by TCRdb to about 2019). For the study in its entirety: Peripheral blood was collected at initial diagnosis, before any treatment. A discovery cohort of roughly 100 patients, 43 with Graves' ophthalmopathy and 55 to 60 with stable Graves' hyperthyroidism, was used to find distinguishing TCR V-J signatures. An independent validation cohort of 18 to 20 hyperthyroidism patients and 17 patients who later progressed to ophthalmopathy tested prospective prediction of ophthalmopathy. For training and testing, the 100 or so patients in the discovery cohort were randomly divided in a 7:3 ratio. In over five Graves' hyperthyroidism patients, the study also compared T-cell repertoires from thyroid tissue with T-cell repertoires from blood. After sampling, hyperthyroidism patients received methimazole starting at 30 mg daily, and ophthalmopathy patients received high-dose intravenous methylprednisolone. The paper reports TCR Vbeta CDR3 sequencing of approximately 140 peripheral blood samples: around 45 ophthalmopathy, about 75 hyperthyroidism and some 17 progressor patients.

Hyperthyroidism patients were newly diagnosed, had a disease duration of under 2 months, and were aged 18 to 65 years. The study excluded patients with uncontrolled infections, other autoimmune diseases, pregnancy or lactation. Diagnoses were established on the basis of clinical symptoms, serum thyroxine and TRAb, thyroid ultrasound, and orbital computed tomography. For progressor patients, blood was drawn at the first diagnosis of hyperthyroidism, before any ophthalmopathy symptoms had appeared. PBMCs were separated from roughly 9.3 ml of fresh peripheral blood using Ficoll-Paque density gradient centrifugation. Progressor patients were first diagnosed with Graves' hyperthyroidism and then developed ophthalmopathy during follow-up. Trizol reagent was used to extract total RNA, and RNA quality was then checked on an Agilent 2100 Bioanalyzer. What the authors observed across the whole study: Ophthalmopathy was separated from stable hyperthyroidism by a 13 V-J signature model, with approximately 85% sensitivity and about 81% specificity obtained in cross-validation and 80%/75% obtained in testing. During validation, the model predicted progression to ophthalmopathy a median of roughly 7.1 months ahead of onset, with 70.59% sensitivity and 72% to 85% specificity. Most expanded thyroid clonotypes (frequency above 0.001) were also detected in blood, suggesting blood repertoires may reflect thyroid immune responses. Sample size was not statistically predetermined, and investigators were not blinded to group allocation.

This clonotype was picked up a small number of times. Its specific antigen is unknown. Base qualities are missing; no much larger clone stands one base away. The germline V gene supplies CDR1 MNHEY and CDR2 SVGEGT. A distance of 7 bases separates the germline ends of V and J, which lose 0 bases and 2 bases respectively. Inclusive of the bounding cysteine and phenylalanine, the CDR3 is 14 residues long. Here the CDR3 DNA is all that survives: 42 bases in frame from base 1. TCR beta CDR3 regions were amplified from RNA transcripts. The first round of RT-PCR for the TCR CDR3 was performed with the HTBI primer set and the Qiagen OneStep RT-PCR kit. Libraries were constructed in a second round of multiplex PCR, after which size selection and purification were performed. Libraries were sequenced paired-end with 100 bp reads on an Illumina HiSeq2000. In the paper's pipeline: SOAPnuke was used to process the raw data, removing reads that contained adapters or uncalled bases, had a mean Phred below 15, or lacked an exact match to the constant primer or identifier. High-quality paired reads were merged with COPE v1.2.5, and unique nucleotide sequences were defined as clonotypes. MiTCR v1.1 was used to align clonotypes to the IMGT TRBV, TRBD and TRBJ reference segments. The analysis was restricted to V-J combinations with a frequency above 0.0001, which together covered 99.2% of the repertoires. A TCS score was defined as the ratio between F50 (clonal expansion) and ExV (chaos), using BLOSUM62-based TCRdist between CDR3 peptides within each V-J. Welch's t-statistics and random forest reduced around 550 V-J features to roughly 13, which were used in a naive Bayes classifier (R e1071). TCRdb passed the public sequencing reads through fastp at Q25 and MiXCR, retaining productive beta sequences. All rows with the same CDR3 protein become a single entry with the most common DNA and genes. TCRdb, not the authors, supplied the V and J calls. The sample has about 280,000 distinct CDR3 sequences on record, less than 30% of them singletons. The ten largest clones take up about 30% of the sample.

This TCR came from a middle-aged man with Graves' hyperthyroidism that later progressed to Graves' ophthalmopathy. The chain is assembled from TRBV6-2 or TRBV6-3 and TRBJ1-2; TRBD1 is a weak D gene call, 5 bases matching. The sample consisted of blood. The DNA sequence follows: TGTGCCAGCAGTTACTCGCGGGACAACTATGGCTACACCTTC. It translates as CASSYSRDNYGYTF.